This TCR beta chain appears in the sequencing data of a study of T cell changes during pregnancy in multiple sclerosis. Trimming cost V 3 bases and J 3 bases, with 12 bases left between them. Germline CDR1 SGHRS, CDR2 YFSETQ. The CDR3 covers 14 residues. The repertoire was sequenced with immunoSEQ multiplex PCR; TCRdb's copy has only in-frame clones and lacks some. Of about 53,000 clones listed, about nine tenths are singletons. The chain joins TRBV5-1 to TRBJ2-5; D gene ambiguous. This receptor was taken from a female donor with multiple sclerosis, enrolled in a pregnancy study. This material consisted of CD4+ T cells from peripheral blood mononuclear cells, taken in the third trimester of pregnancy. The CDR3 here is CASSSTIQKETQYF. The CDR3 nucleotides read TGCGCCAGCAGCTCCACTATTCAAAAAGAGACCCAGTACTTC.